This is a list of T cell receptor beta chains from one sample in a study of T-cell memory formation after mild COVID-19. TCRdb re-analysed the 5' RACE reads in MiXCR, keeping a single row per CDR3 protein. This repertoire shows around 340,000 distinct CDR3 sequences, roughly 15% found once; its top ten account for more than 20%. The material sequenced was PBMCs or a T cell subset sorted from them (not recorded which). These receptors were taken from a man aged 18-30 years who had mild COVID-19 (a few samples of this study predate the infection). Cell type and time point are not known. Each CDR3 is given with its conserved first and last residue. D genes are given only for firm matches. Clone size is stated in some rows and not others, as once, few, many or a class when expanded.

D	size	V	J	CDR3	DNA
-	few	TRBV28	TRBJ2-5	CASSLRATPRETQYF	TGTGCCAGCAGTTTACGAGCTACCCCGCGGGAAACCCAGTACTTC
-	few	TRBV5-1	TRBJ1-1	CASSLVGESMNTEAFF	TGCGCCAGCAGCTTGGTTGGAGAATCAATGAACACTGAAGCTTTCTTT
-	-	TRBV14	TRBJ2-2	CASSTYGRPNTGELFF	TGTGCCAGCAGCACATACGGACGGCCGAACACCGGGGAGCTGTTTTTT
-	-	TRBV20-1	TRBJ1-1	CSAREWGRNTEAFF	TGCAGTGCTAGAGAGTGGGGTCGGAACACTGAAGCTTTCTTT
-	many	TRBV9	TRBJ2-3	CASSVTRGGDTQYF	TGTGCCAGCAGCGTAACCCGGGGCGGGGATACGCAGTATTTT
TRBD1	-	TRBV25-1	TRBJ2-7	CASSGTGSHEQYF	TGTGCCAGCAGTGGGACAGGAAGCCACGAGCAGTACTTC
-	-	TRBV21-1	TRBJ2-5	CASSKSHIGGVETQYF	TGTGCCAGCAGCAAATCCCATATAGGCGGGGTAGAGACCCAGTACTTC
TRBD1	-	TRBV7-2	TRBJ2-3	CAGTRDRDTDTQYF	TGTGCCGGCACCCGGGACAGGGACACAGATACGCAGTATTTT
-	-	TRBV6-1	TRBJ2-2	CASSEGTEAGELFF	TGTGCCAGCAGTGAAGGGACGGAGGCCGGGGAGCTGTTTTTT
-	-	TRBV25-1	TRBJ1-3	CASSEPLRNTIYF	TGTGCCAGCAGTGAACCGCTCCGAAACACCATATATTTT
-	-	TRBV6-2/TRBV6-3	TRBJ1-1	CASSYAGAEAFF	TGTGCCAGCAGTTACGCAGGGGCAGAAGCTTTCTTT
TRBD1	few	TRBV4-1	TRBJ2-2	CASSQDPGDSTLQWPGELFF	TGCGCCAGCAGCCAAGACCCAGGGGACAGTACCTTGCAGTGGCCCGGGGAGCTGTTTTTT
-	-	TRBV28	TRBJ2-2	CASSLYFILDSGGNRELFF	TGTGCCAGCAGTTTATACTTTATATTGGACTCAGGGGGGAACCGGGAGCTGTTTTTT
TRBD1	few	TRBV20-1	TRBJ2-2	CSAPRQGHTGELFF	TGCAGTGCACCCCGACAGGGACACACCGGGGAGCTGTTTTTT
-	many	TRBV6-2/TRBV6-3	TRBJ2-3	CASRRTGTDTQYF	TGTGCCAGCAGGCGGACAGGCACAGATACGCAGTATTTT
-	many	TRBV6-6	TRBJ2-2	CASSPTGELFF	TGTGCCAGCAGTCCCACCGGGGAGCTGTTTTTT
-	many	TRBV24-1	TRBJ2-3	CATSERDTQYF	TGTGCCACCAGTGAACGGGATACGCAGTATTTT
-	-	TRBV6-6	TRBJ2-5	CASTVGGPLQETQYF	TGTGCCAGCACCGTGGGGGGGCCCCTACAAGAGACCCAGTACTTC
TRBD1	many	TRBV6-5	TRBJ1-4	CASSYTGQGGEKLFF	TGTGCCAGCAGTTACACCGGACAGGGCGGTGAAAAACTGTTTTTT
TRBD1	-	TRBV4-1	TRBJ1-1	CASRRDRVNTEAFF	TGCGCCAGCAGGAGGGACAGGGTGAACACTGAAGCTTTCTTT
-	-	TRBV4-1	TRBJ2-1	CASSQNSGTLDEQFF	TGCGCCAGCAGCCAAAACTCCGGGACCCTGGATGAGCAGTTCTTC
-	few	TRBV28	TRBJ2-2	CASSLGGATTGELFF	TGTGCCAGCAGTTTAGGCGGGGCTACCACCGGGGAGCTGTTTTTT
TRBD1	-	TRBV29-1	TRBJ2-5	CSSGTGMETQYF	TGCAGCTCCGGGACAGGGATGGAGACCCAGTACTTC
TRBD1	few	TRBV12-3/TRBV12-4	TRBJ1-2	CASRATGGSSNYGYTF	TGTGCCAGCAGGGCCACAGGGGGATCCTCTAACTATGGCTACACCTTC
-	many	TRBV28	TRBJ1-5	CASSSGDRIYSNQPQHF	TGTGCCAGCAGTAGTGGTGACAGAATCTATAGCAATCAGCCCCAGCATTTT
-	few	TRBV5-5	TRBJ2-7	CASSFGGGAAFEQYF	TGTGCCAGCAGCTTTGGTGGCGGGGCGGCCTTCGAGCAGTACTTC
-	few	TRBV3-1	TRBJ1-1	CASSQDSSRNTEAFF	TGTGCCAGCAGCCAAGATTCATCTCGGAACACTGAAGCTTTCTTT
TRBD1	few	TRBV6-4	TRBJ2-1	CASSDRTGAYNEQFF	TGTGCCAGCAGTGACCGGACAGGAGCCTACAATGAGCAGTTCTTC
-	few	TRBV12-3/TRBV12-4	TRBJ1-2	CASSPGERGYTF	TGTGCCAGCAGCCCAGGGGAGCGCGGCTACACCTTC
-	-	TRBV12-3/TRBV12-4	TRBJ2-1	CASSWGVYEQFF	TGTGCCAGCAGTTGGGGGGTCTATGAGCAGTTCTTC
-	-	TRBV28	TRBJ1-4	CASSLSQATNEKLFF	TGTGCCAGCAGTTTAAGCCAGGCAACTAATGAAAAACTGTTTTTT
TRBD1	few	TRBV12-3/TRBV12-4	TRBJ1-1	CASSLDRVLSW	TGTGCCAGCAGCCTAGACAGGGTCCTATCTTGG
TRBD2	-	TRBV7-2	TRBJ2-1	CASSLELAGANEQFF	TGTGCCAGCAGCTTAGAACTAGCGGGGGCGAATGAGCAGTTCTTC
TRBD2	-	TRBV5-1	TRBJ2-1	CASSPSLAGRNEQFF	TGCGCCAGCAGCCCCTCCCTAGCGGGGAGGAATGAGCAGTTCTTC
-	few	TRBV19	TRBJ1-1	CASSPQGRNTEAFF	TGTGCCAGTAGCCCCCAGGGGAGGAACACTGAAGCTTTCTTT
TRBD1	-	TRBV6-5	TRBJ2-6	CASRYYRRTGFGANVLTF	TGTGCCAGCAGATACTACCGGCGGACAGGGTTCGGGGCCAACGTCCTGACTTTC
-	few	TRBV3-1	TRBJ1-1	CASSETFGEAFF	TGTGCCAGCAGCGAGACTTTTGGTGAAGCTTTCTTT
TRBD2	few	TRBV7-7	TRBJ2-5	CASSSDSGGIETQYF	TGTGCCAGCAGCTCGGATAGCGGGGGTATAGAGACCCAGTACTTC
-	-	TRBV6-2/TRBV6-3	TRBJ2-1	CASSEGGEQFF	TGTGCCAGCAGTGAGGGGGGTGAGCAGTTCTTC
-	-	TRBV4-2	TRBJ2-7	CASSPELNYEQYF	TGTGCCAGCAGCCCGGAATTGAATTACGAGCAGTACTTC
TRBD1	-	TRBV6-2/TRBV6-3	TRBJ1-3	CASSYVAGGRSGNTIYF	TGTGCCAGCAGTTACGTCGCAGGGGGTCGCTCTGGAAACACCATATATTTT
-	many	TRBV12-3/TRBV12-4	TRBJ1-1	CATQTGIEAFF	TGTGCCACCCAAACAGGAATTGAAGCTTTCTTT
TRBD1	-	TRBV20-1	TRBJ1-2	CSAREARGHNGYTF	TGCAGTGCTAGAGAGGCCAGGGGGCATAATGGCTACACCTTC